One T cell receptor (beta chain) is described in this entry. Antigen: not known. PCR involved 60 Vbeta and 13 Jbeta primers. The table came from immunoSEQ multiplex PCR; TCRdb's copy has only in-frame clones and leaves some out. Here the sample spans over 65,000 clones, 70% to 90% being singletons. The data stem from a study of cytomegalovirus exposure and HLA in healthy donors. The CDR3 runs 13 residues. Germline V lookup: CDR1 SGHVS, CDR2 FNYEAQ. V was pared by 0 bases and J by 4 bases, with 6 bases between. Study observations and caveats: In an earlier analysis, in roughly 600 donors, most V segments appeared productive either ~87% or ~30% of the time.

The chain is built from TRBV7-6 and TRBJ1-2, with D perhaps matching TRBD1 (6 bases). The receptor was derived from a woman under 40 in good health and CMV-seronegative. The sequenced sample was PBMCs. The CDR3 DNA is TGTGCCAGCAGCTTAGCGACAGGCTATGGCTACACCTTC. The encoded protein is CASSLATGYGYTF.